A selection of T cell receptor beta chains follows, all from one sample in a study of cytomegalovirus exposure and HLA in healthy donors. Clones were read by immunoSEQ multiplex PCR, and TCRdb kept only the in-frame ones, dropping some. The sample has tens of thousands of clones, around 89% seen once; the top ten hold roughly 1.2%. Sequences were obtained from PBMCs. These TCRs come from a woman between 18 and 29 years old in good health and CMV-seronegative. Both conserved end residues are part of each CDR3. A D gene is named only where the DNA matches it firmly. The listing skips clone size in some rows; elsewhere it reads once, few, many or a size class.

D,J,size,V,CDR3,DNA
TRBD2,TRBJ2-1,.,TRBV9,CASRPALAGPNEQFF,TGTGCCAGCAGACCGGCACTAGCGGGACCGAATGAGCAGTTCTTC
.,TRBJ1-2,.,TRBV5-4,CASSPSGEGGGYTF,TGTGCCAGCAGCCCTTCCGGAGAGGGTGGTGGCTACACCTTC
.,TRBJ2-5,.,TRBV7-6,CASSLGWGRETQYF,TGTGCCAGCAGCTTAGGATGGGGGAGGGAGACCCAGTACTTC
TRBD1,TRBJ1-2,.,TRBV29-1,CSVGLWDRGNYGYTF,TGCAGCGTTGGGTTGTGGGACAGGGGTAACTATGGCTACACCTTC
TRBD1,TRBJ1-2,.,TRBV19,CASSHHFGTGGLYGYTF,TGTGCCAGTAGTCACCACTTTGGGACAGGGGGCCTCTATGGCTACACCTTC
.,TRBJ2-1,once,TRBV4-1,CASSQPLLGRGGEQFF,TGCGCCAGCAGCCAACCCCTCTTAGGGAGGGGGGGTGAGCAGTTCTTC
TRBD2,TRBJ2-7,once,TRBV5-1,CASSPGTSAREQYF,TGCGCCAGCAGCCCCGGGACTAGCGCAAGGGAGCAGTACTTC
TRBD1,TRBJ2-7,.,TRBV7-9,CASSSRQGLGQYF,TGTGCCAGCAGCTCCAGACAGGGGCTGGGGCAGTACTTC
.,TRBJ1-5,.,TRBV2,CASSVGPNQPQHF,TGTGCCAGCAGTGTGGGGCCAAATCAGCCCCAGCATTTT
TRBD2,TRBJ2-3,.,TRBV9,CASSVGTSGSADTQYF,TGTGCCAGCAGCGTAGGTACTAGCGGGAGCGCAGATACGCAGTATTTT
TRBD1,TRBJ1-4,.,TRBV25-1,CASQDRAGEKLFF,TGTGCCAGCCAGGACAGGGCTGGTGAAAAACTGTTTTTT
.,TRBJ2-2,.,TRBV2,CASSEIGGDTGELFF,TGTGCCAGCAGCGAGATTGGCGGGGACACCGGGGAGCTGTTTTTT
TRBD1,TRBJ1-3,.,TRBV10-1,CATGTGLGNTIYF,TGCGCCACCGGGACAGGGCTTGGAAACACCATATATTTT
TRBD1,TRBJ2-7,.,TRBV4-1,CASSQGQGARNEQYF,TGCGCCAGCAGCCAGGGACAGGGGGCGCGGAACGAGCAGTACTTC
TRBD1,TRBJ2-7,.,TRBV28,CASRERTGDEQYF,TGTGCCAGCAGGGAGAGGACAGGGGACGAGCAGTACTTC
.,TRBJ2-7,many,TRBV19,CASSIGQGITEQYF,TGTGCCAGTAGTATAGGGCAGGGGATTACAGAGCAGTACTTC
.,TRBJ1-4,few,TRBV4-1,CASSQQFGLANEKLFF,TGCGCCAGCAGCCAGCAATTCGGACTAGCGAATGAAAAACTGTTTTTT
TRBD2,TRBJ2-7,.,TRBV4-1,CASSPRGVTYEQYF,TGCGCCAGCAGCCCTCGGGGGGTTACCTACGAGCAGTACTTC
.,TRBJ2-7,.,TRBV9,CASSVRNGSADEQYF,TGTGCCAGCAGCGTAAGGAACGGGAGCGCGGACGAGCAGTACTTC
.,TRBJ1-6,.,TRBV9,CASSVLGGAVGGSLHF,TGTGCCAGCAGCGTATTGGGAGGGGCCGTCGGGGGGTCCCTCCACTTT
.,TRBJ1-1,.,TRBV28,CASSLEGEAFF,TGTGCCAGCAGTCTAGAGGGTGAAGCTTTCTTT
.,TRBJ1-1,.,TRBV6-5,CASSYYSGGEAFF,TGTGCCAGCAGTTATTACAGCGGGGGGGAAGCTTTCTTT
.,TRBJ2-3,.,TRBV5-4,CASSSDFSSTDTQYF,TGTGCCAGCAGCTCCGACTTCTCTAGCACAGATACGCAGTATTTT
TRBD1,TRBJ2-7,.,TRBV7-9,CASSFATGEAREQYF,TGTGCCAGCAGCTTTGCCACAGGGGAAGCCCGCGAGCAGTACTTC
.,TRBJ1-1,.,TRBV4-1,CASSPQGQPVLNTEAFF,TGCGCCAGCAGCCCTCAGGGGCAGCCGGTTTTGAACACTGAAGCTTTCTTT
TRBD1,TRBJ2-3,.,TRBV7-2,CASRRDSLLDTQYF,TGTGCCAGCAGGAGGGACAGCCTCTTGGATACGCAGTATTTT
TRBD2,TRBJ2-1,.,TRBV18,CASSRESGLADAYNEQFF,TGTGCCAGCTCACGGGAGTCGGGACTAGCGGATGCCTACAATGAGCAGTTCTTC
.,TRBJ1-4,.,TRBV19,CATTSGGEPINEKLFF,TGTGCCACCACGTCCGGGGGGGAGCCAATTAATGAAAAACTGTTTTTT
TRBD2,TRBJ2-1,.,TRBV6-1,CASSEGPAGVFNEQFF,TGTGCCAGCAGTGAAGGACCAGCGGGAGTGTTCAATGAGCAGTTCTTC
.,TRBJ1-4,.,TRBV7-9,CASSLGTLPTNEKLFF,TGTGCCAGCAGCCTAGGAACCCTACCAACTAATGAAAAACTGTTTTTT
TRBD2,TRBJ2-1,.,TRBV11-3,CASSLTAGGAGEQFF,TGTGCCAGCAGCTTAACCGCGGGGGGGGCGGGTGAGCAGTTCTTC
TRBD1,TRBJ2-2,.,TRBV10-3,CAISANPRDRGTGELFF,TGTGCCATCAGTGCTAATCCCCGGGACAGAGGGACCGGGGAGCTGTTTTTT
.,TRBJ1-4,.,TRBV5-6,CASSPLRGTNEKLFF,TGTGCCAGCAGCCCGCTACGGGGGACTAATGAAAAACTGTTTTTT
.,TRBJ1-1,.,TRBV5-1,CASSLGWRGSSEAFF,TGCGCCAGCAGCTTGGGTTGGAGGGGTAGTTCTGAAGCTTTCTTT
.,TRBJ2-1,.,TRBV6-5,CASSYSVGQHNEQFF,TGTGCCAGCAGTTACTCCGTAGGACAGCACAATGAGCAGTTCTTC
.,TRBJ2-5,.,TRBV18,CASSPSFGLETQYF,TGTGCCAGCTCACCATCTTTTGGCTTGGAGACCCAGTACTTC
TRBD1,TRBJ1-4,few,TRBV5-3,CARSFRDRGEKLFF,TGTGCCAGAAGCTTCCGGGACAGGGGCGAAAAACTGTTTTTT
.,TRBJ1-3,.,TRBV5-1,CASSLGGQGNTIYF,TGCGCCAGCAGCTTGGGAGGGCAAGGAAACACCATATATTTT
.,TRBJ2-7,.,TRBV19,CASSPTTLYYEQYF,TGTGCCAGTAGTCCGACAACTTTATACTACGAGCAGTACTTC
.,TRBJ2-5,.,TRBV7-2,CASSLEASALETQYF,TGTGCCAGCAGCTTAGAGGCTAGCGCGCTAGAGACCCAGTACTTC
.,TRBJ1-2,.,TRBV30,CAWRGRGGYTF,TGTGCCTGGAGAGGCAGGGGTGGCTACACCTTC
TRBD2,TRBJ2-1,.,TRBV5-4,CASRRKDTGTSGYNEQFF,TGTGCCAGCAGGAGAAAGGATACCGGGACTAGCGGTTACAATGAGCAGTTCTTC
.,TRBJ1-2,.,TRBV2,CASPEGEDVGYTF,TGTGCCAGCCCCGAAGGGGAGGACGTCGGCTACACCTTC
TRBD1,TRBJ1-2,.,TRBV6-6,CASSYTDRPYGYTF,TGTGCCAGCAGCTACACGGACAGGCCCTATGGCTACACCTTC
TRBD2,TRBJ2-7,.,TRBV18,CASSPRLAADEQYF,TGTGCCAGCTCACCACGTCTAGCGGCAGACGAGCAGTACTTC
TRBD2,TRBJ2-5,.,TRBV5-4,CASSLGLAGQETQYF,TGTGCCAGCAGCTTGGGACTAGCGGGGCAAGAGACCCAGTACTTC
TRBD1,TRBJ2-5,.,TRBV11-2,CASRRTGLNQETQYF,TGTGCCAGCAGGCGGACAGGGCTTAACCAAGAGACCCAGTACTTC
TRBD2,TRBJ2-5,.,TRBV6-5,CASRRAGGFQETQYF,TGTGCCAGCCGACGAGCGGGGGGTTTTCAAGAGACCCAGTACTTC
TRBD1,TRBJ2-7,.,TRBV27,CASSLSTGPSYEQYF,TGTGCCAGCAGTTTATCGACAGGGCCCTCCTACGAGCAGTACTTC
.,TRBJ2-7,.,TRBV5-1,CASSFSTGVGNEQYF,TGCGCCAGCAGCTTCAGTACGGGGGTAGGCAACGAGCAGTACTTC